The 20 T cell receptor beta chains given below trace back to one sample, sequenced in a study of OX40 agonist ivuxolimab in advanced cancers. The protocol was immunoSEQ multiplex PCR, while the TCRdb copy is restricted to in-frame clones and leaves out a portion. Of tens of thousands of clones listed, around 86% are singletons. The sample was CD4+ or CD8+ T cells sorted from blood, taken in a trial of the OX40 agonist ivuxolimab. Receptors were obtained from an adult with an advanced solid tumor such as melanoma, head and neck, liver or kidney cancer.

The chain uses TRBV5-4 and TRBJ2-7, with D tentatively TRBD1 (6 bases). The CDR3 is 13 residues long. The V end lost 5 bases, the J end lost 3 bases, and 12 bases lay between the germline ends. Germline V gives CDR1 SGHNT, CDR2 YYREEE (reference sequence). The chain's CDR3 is CASRPGQNYEQYF. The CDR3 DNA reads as TGTGCCAGCAGGCCTGGACAGAACTACGAGCAGTACTTC.

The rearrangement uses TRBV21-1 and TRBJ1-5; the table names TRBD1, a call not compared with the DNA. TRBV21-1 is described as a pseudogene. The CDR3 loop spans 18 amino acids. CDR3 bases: TGTGCCAGCAGCAAATCGGACAGGGGGCTTTCCGGCAATCAGCCCCAGCATTTT. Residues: CASSKSDRGLSGNQPQHF.

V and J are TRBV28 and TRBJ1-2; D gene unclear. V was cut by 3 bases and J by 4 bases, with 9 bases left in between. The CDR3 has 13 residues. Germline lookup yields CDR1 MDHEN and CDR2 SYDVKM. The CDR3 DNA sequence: TGTGCCAGCAGTTTGTGGAGGTCCTATGGCTACACCTTC. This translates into CASSLWRSYGYTF.

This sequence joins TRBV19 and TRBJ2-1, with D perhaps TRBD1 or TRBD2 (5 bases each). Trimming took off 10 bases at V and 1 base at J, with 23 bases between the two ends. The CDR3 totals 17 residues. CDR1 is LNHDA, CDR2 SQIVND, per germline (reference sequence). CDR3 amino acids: CATSSPSGAASYNEQFF. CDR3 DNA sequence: TGTGCCACCTCCTCCCCCTCCGGGGCCGCTTCCTACAATGAGCAGTTCTTC.

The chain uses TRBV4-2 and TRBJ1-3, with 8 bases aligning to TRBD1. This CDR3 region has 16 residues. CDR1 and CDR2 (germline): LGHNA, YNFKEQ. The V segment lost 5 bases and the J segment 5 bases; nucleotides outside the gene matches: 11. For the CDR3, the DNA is TGTGCCAGCAGCAAAACGCAGGGGGCTTTGAGAAACACCATATATTTT. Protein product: CASSKTQGALRNTIYF.

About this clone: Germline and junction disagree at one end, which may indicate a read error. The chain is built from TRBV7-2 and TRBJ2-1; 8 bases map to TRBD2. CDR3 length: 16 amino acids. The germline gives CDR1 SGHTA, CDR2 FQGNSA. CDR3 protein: CASSRGGASGMNEQLF. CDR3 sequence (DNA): TGTGCCAGCAGCCGGGGGGGAGCTAGCGGCATGAATGAGCAGCTCTTC.

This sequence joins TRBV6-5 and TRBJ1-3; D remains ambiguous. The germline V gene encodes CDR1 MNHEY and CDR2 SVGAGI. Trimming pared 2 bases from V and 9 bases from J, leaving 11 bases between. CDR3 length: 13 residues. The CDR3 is CASSYDRRGTIYF. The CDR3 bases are TGTGCCAGCAGTTACGACCGTCGCGGCACCATATATTTT.

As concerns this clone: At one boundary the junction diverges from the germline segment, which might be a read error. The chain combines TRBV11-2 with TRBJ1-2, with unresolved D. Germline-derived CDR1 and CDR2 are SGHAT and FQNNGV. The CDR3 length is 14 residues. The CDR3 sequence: CAGSPDPTYYGYTF. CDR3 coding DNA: TGTGCCGGCAGTCCAGACCCCACCTACTATGGCTACACCTTC.

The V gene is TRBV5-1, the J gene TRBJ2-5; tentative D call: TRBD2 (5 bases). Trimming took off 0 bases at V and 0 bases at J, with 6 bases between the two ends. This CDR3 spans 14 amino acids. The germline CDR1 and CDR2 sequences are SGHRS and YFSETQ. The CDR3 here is CASSLAGNQETQYF. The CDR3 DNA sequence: TGCGCCAGCAGCTTGGCGGGGAACCAAGAGACCCAGTACTTC.

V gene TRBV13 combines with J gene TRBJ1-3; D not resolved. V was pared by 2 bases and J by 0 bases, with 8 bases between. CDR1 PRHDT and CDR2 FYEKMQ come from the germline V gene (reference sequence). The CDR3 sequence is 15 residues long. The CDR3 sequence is CASSLTSVSGNTIYF. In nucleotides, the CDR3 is TGTGCCAGCAGCTTAACCTCCGTCTCTGGAAACACCATATATTTT.

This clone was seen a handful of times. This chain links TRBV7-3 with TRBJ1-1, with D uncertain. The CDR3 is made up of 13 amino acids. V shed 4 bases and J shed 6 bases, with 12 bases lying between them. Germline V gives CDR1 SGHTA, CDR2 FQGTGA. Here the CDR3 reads CASSSMAGAEAFF. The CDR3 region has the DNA TGTGCCAGCAGCTCTATGGCTGGGGCTGAAGCTTTCTTT.

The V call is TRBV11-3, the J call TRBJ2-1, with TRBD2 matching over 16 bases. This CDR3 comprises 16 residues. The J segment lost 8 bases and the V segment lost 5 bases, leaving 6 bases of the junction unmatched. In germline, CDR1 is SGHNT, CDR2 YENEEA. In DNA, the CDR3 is TGTGCCAGCAGCCTCGGGACTAGCGGGGGGGCCTATGAGCAGTTCTTC. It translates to CASSLGTSGGAYEQFF.

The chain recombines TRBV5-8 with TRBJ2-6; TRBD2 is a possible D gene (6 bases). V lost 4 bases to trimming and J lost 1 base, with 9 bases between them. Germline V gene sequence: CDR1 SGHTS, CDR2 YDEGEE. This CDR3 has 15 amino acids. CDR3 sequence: CASSRGESGANVLTF. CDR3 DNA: TGTGCCAGCAGCCGCGGGGAATCTGGGGCCAACGTCCTGACTTTC.

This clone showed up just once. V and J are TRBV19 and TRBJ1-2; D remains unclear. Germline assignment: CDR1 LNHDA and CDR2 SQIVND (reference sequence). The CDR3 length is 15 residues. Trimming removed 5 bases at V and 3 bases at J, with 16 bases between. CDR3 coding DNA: TGTGCCAGTAGTCCACAGCGGACGGGCTACTATGGCTACACCTTC. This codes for CASSPQRTGYYGYTF.

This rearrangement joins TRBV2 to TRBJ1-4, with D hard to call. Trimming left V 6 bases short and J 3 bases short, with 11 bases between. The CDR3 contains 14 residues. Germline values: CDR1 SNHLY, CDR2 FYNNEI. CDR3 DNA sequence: TGTGCCAGCAGAGCTCAGAGAGCTAATGAAAAACTGTTTTTT. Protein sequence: CASRAQRANEKLFF.

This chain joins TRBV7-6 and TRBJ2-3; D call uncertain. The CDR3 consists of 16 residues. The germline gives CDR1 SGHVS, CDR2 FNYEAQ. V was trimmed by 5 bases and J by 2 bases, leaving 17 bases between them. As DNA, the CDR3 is TGTGCCAGCAGCCGCGACATGGAAAGGACCACAGATACGCAGTATTTT. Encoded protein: CASSRDMERTTDTQYF.

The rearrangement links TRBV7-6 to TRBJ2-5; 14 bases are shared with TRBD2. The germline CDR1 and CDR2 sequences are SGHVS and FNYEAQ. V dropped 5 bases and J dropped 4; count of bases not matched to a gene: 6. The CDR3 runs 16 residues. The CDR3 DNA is TGTGCCAGCAGCGGGGGCGGACTAGCGGGAGGAGAGACCCAGTACTTC. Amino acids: CASSGGGLAGGETQYF.

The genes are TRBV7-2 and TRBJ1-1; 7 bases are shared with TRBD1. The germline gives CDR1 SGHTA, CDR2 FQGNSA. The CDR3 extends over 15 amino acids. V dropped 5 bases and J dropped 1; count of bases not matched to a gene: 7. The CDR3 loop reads CASSPATGRNTEAFF. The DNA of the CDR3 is TGTGCCAGCAGCCCGGCGACAGGGAGGAACACTGAAGCTTTCTTT.

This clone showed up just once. The CDR3 here is CATSSPRDSQYNEQFF. In DNA form, the CDR3 reads TGTGCCACCAGCAGCCCCCGGGACTCGCAATACAATGAGCAGTTCTTC. J is TRBJ2-1 and V is TRBV15; the D gene is possibly TRBD2 (6 bases). Germline values: CDR1 LNHNV, CDR2 YYDKDF (reference sequence). The CDR3 has 16 amino acids. The germline V and J ends were trimmed by 3 bases and 4 bases, with 16 bases remaining between them.

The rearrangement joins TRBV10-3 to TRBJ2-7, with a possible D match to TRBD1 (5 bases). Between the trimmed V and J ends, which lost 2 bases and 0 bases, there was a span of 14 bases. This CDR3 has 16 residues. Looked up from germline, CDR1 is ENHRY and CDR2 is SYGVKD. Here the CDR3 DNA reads TGTGCCATCAGTGAGGAAGGAACAGGAAACTCCTACGAGCAGTACTTC. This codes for CAISEEGTGNSYEQYF.